This T cell receptor beta chain was profiled in a study of blood T cells in healthy people across ages. Overall study context: In model experiments, template switching was able to capture about one barcoded beta molecule for every two T cells that were present.

A remark on this clonotype: Its target is not known.

The CDR3 contains 12 residues. Germline V gene sequence: CDR1 DFQATT, CDR2 SNEGSKA (reference sequence). The J segment lost 7 bases and the V segment lost 5 bases, leaving 7 bases of the junction unmatched. With a J-beta primer mix and a sample-barcoded 5' primer, a second PCR ran about 7 to 11 cycles. Every single cDNA molecule received a tag from a template-switch adaptor with 12 random nucleotides. TCRdb independently ran MiXCR on the 5' RACE reads; one entry per CDR3 protein. The sample yields fewer than 700,000 distinct CDR3 sequences, 40% to 50% seen once. Peripheral blood, 9.5 to 10 milliliters per donor, was collected. Study-level findings and limits: Relative to aged donors, long-lived donors carried more naive CD4+ cells and displayed higher diversity.

This chain uses TRBV20-1 with TRBJ2-7, with TRBD1 matching 8 bases. This receptor was identified in a man older than 75 in good health. Input material: blood. The CDR3 reads CSALGQADEQYF. The CDR3 nucleotides read TGCAGTGCTCTGGGACAGGCCGATGAGCAGTACTTC.